These 20 T cell receptor beta chains came from one sample sequenced in a study of T cell responses to AZD1222 COVID-19 vaccine. Clones were sequenced by immunoSEQ multiplex PCR, and TCRdb holds only the in-frame ones, with some missing. The table lists 90,000 to 150,000 clones, roughly 90% of them singletons. Source: peripheral blood, taken on day 0 of AZD1222 vaccination. These receptor sequences come from an adult in good health.

CDR3 protein: CASSQARQGAAGANVLTF. In nucleotides, the CDR3 is TGTGCCAGCAGCCAAGCCCGACAGGGGGCGGCTGGGGCCAACGTCCTGACTTTC. The chain links TRBV4-2 to TRBJ2-6; TRBD1 matches at 10 bases. Germline assignment: CDR1 LGHNA and CDR2 YNFKEQ. Trimming cost V 1 base and J 2 bases; bases outside gene matches: 5. CDR3 length equals 18 residues.

A remark on this clone: One end of the junction is discordant with germline, which a read error may explain. The chain joins TRBV5-8 to TRBJ1-1; maybe TRBD1 (6 bases). This CDR3 spans 12 amino acids. Per the germline V gene, CDR1 is SGHTS and CDR2 is YDEGEE. The CDR3 reads CASSLYRADAFF. The CDR3 DNA follows: TGTGCCAGCAGCTTGTACAGGGCTGATGCTTTCTTT.

This sequence joins TRBV6-2 or TRBV6-3 and TRBJ1-2, with D uncertain. The CDR3 extends over 13 amino acids. Germline CDR1 MNHEY, CDR2 SVGEGT. V lost 2 bases to trimming and J lost 5 bases, with 9 bases between them. This CDR3 is CASSYNGGYGYTF. The CDR3, as DNA: TGTGCCAGCAGTTACAATGGCGGGTATGGCTACACCTTC.

This chain connects TRBV4-1 to TRBJ1-4; weak D call: TRBD1 (5 bases). The CDR3 runs 13 residues. Germline CDR1 is MGHRA and CDR2 is YSYEKL. V gave up 5 bases and J gave up 10 bases, with 14 bases separating them. This chain's CDR3 is CASSAGGGGKLFF. CDR3 DNA sequence: TGCGCCAGCAGCGCCGGGGGTGGCGGAAAACTGTTTTTT.

The rearrangement joins TRBV7-9 to TRBJ2-7, with TRBD2 as a possible D gene (5 bases). Germline V gives CDR1 SEHNR, CDR2 FQNEAQ (reference sequence). V was cut by 3 bases and J by 2 bases, with 5 bases left in between. This CDR3 contains 12 residues. The chain's CDR3 is CASSLGAYEQYF. DNA of the CDR3: TGTGCCAGCAGCTTGGGAGCCTACGAGCAGTACTTC.

The chain links TRBV27 to TRBJ1-5, with 7 bases matching TRBD1. The CDR3 length is 16 residues. Germline-derived CDR1 and CDR2 are MNHEY and SMNVEV (reference sequence). Losses at the gene ends were 5 bases for V and 1 base for J; bases not matched to a gene: 8. CDR3 amino acids: CASSPRQGSSNQPQHF. CDR3 nucleotide sequence: TGTGCCAGCAGTCCCCGACAGGGCTCGAGCAATCAGCCCCAGCATTTT.

This chain connects TRBV6-5 to TRBJ1-4; D remains unclear. This CDR3 comprises 14 residues. V lost 7 bases to trimming and J lost 4 bases, with 13 bases between them. Germline values: CDR1 MNHEY, CDR2 SVGAGI. The CDR3 reads CASTLLAGNEKLFF. The DNA for the CDR3 is TGTGCCAGCACCCTTCTGGCCGGTAATGAAAAACTGTTTTTT.

This clone is a singleton in its sample. The V gene is TRBV3-1 (or the pseudogene TRBV3-2), the J gene TRBJ2-1, with a tentative D call TRBD2 (6 bases). V lost 2 bases to trimming and J lost 5 bases, with 16 bases between them. The CDR3 sequence is 16 residues long. Germline V CDR1 and CDR2: LGHDT, YNNKEL (reference sequence). CDR3 bases: TGTGCCAGCAGCCAATCGATTCCCAAGCGGGACAATGAGCAGTTCTTC. This codes for CASSQSIPKRDNEQFF.

The V call is TRBV11-2, the J call TRBJ1-4, with TRBD1 identical over 8 bases. The CDR3 has 15 amino acids. V trimming: 4 bases; J trimming: 7 bases; junction bases outside the gene matches: 8. CDR1 is SGHAT, CDR2 FQNNGV, per germline. CDR3 coding DNA: TGTGCCAGCAGCTCAAACCAGGGGGCGCGTGAAAAACTGTTTTTT. Protein sequence: CASSSNQGAREKLFF.

The chain employs TRBV11-2 and TRBJ1-2, with D tentatively TRBD1 (6 bases). Deletions cut 8 bases from V and 6 bases from J, with 16 bases between. CDR1 is SGHAT, CDR2 FQNNGV, per germline. This CDR3 has 13 amino acids. CDR3 amino acids: CASSRGNMHGYTF. As DNA, the CDR3 is TGTGCCAGCTCGAGGGGGAATATGCATGGCTACACCTTC.

This chain connects TRBV7-3 to TRBJ2-2; no clear D gene. Germline CDR1 SGHTA, CDR2 FQGTGA. The CDR3 runs 13 residues. The V and J ends lost 5 bases and 8 bases respectively, with 12 bases between them. The CDR3 DNA sequence: TGTGCCAGCAGCCCTAAATGGGGTGGGGAGCTGTTTTTT. Its translation is CASSPKWGGELFF.

This sequence joins TRBV20-1 and TRBJ1-2; tentative D call: TRBD1 (6 bases). CDR3 length: 13 residues. CDR1 is DFQATT, CDR2 SNEGSKA, per germline (reference sequence). The V gene lost 3 bases and the J gene lost 5 bases, with 13 bases spanning the gap. CDR3 DNA: TGCAGTGCTAGTGCGGACAGTATGTATGGCTACACCTTC. Amino acids: CSASADSMYGYTF.

As to this clone: The junction departs from the called germline gene at one end, perhaps through a read error. This sequence joins TRBV3-1 (or the pseudogene TRBV3-2) and TRBJ2-1; D is unclear. There are 12 residues in the CDR3. Germline V gene data show CDR1 as LGHDT and CDR2 as YNNKEL (reference sequence). CDR3 sequence reads: CASSQESRAQFF. The CDR3 DNA reads TGTGCCAGCAGTCAAGAATCTCGGGCCCAGTTCTTC.

The chain links TRBV4-2 to TRBJ2-2; 8 bases align to TRBD1. The CDR3 length is 15 residues. The trim removed 1 base at V and 8 bases at J, leaving 6 bases unmatched. Germline CDR1 reads LGHNA; CDR2 reads YNFKEQ. The CDR3, as DNA: TGTGCCAGCAGCCAAGCCGGGACAGGATTAGGGGAGCTGTTTTTT. Its protein is CASSQAGTGLGELFF.

The chain carries TRBV10-3 and TRBJ2-3; 13 nucleotides line up with TRBD2. V lost 5 bases and J lost 4; bases outside the gene matches: 0. Germline loops: CDR1 ENHRY, CDR2 SYGVKD. The CDR3 totals 14 residues. CDR3 coding DNA: TGTGCCATCAGTACTAGCGGGGGGGCAGATACGCAGTATTTT. This sequence encodes CAISTSGGADTQYF.

The chain's CDR3 is CASSPDRLQPQHF. DNA for the CDR3: TGTGCCAGCAGTCCCGACAGGCTTCAGCCCCAGCATTTT. V usage is TRBV6-5 and J usage is TRBJ1-5, with D possibly matching TRBD1 (6 bases). The CDR3 contains 13 residues. CDR1 and CDR2 from the germline V gene are MNHEY and SVGAGI. Deletions cut 5 bases from V and 6 bases from J, with 11 bases between.

V and J are TRBV5-8 and TRBJ2-6; 7 bases fit TRBD1. CDR1 is SGHTS, CDR2 YDEGEE, per germline. CDR3 size: 17 residues. V was clipped by 0 bases and J by 4 bases; unmatched bases: 7. Here the CDR3 reads CASSLGDRPSGANVLTF. DNA of the CDR3: TGTGCCAGCAGCTTGGGGGACAGACCCTCGGGGGCCAACGTCCTGACTTTC.

The chain uses TRBV5-1 and TRBJ1-6; TRBD1 matches at 11 bases. The CDR3 runs 16 residues. V trimming: 5 bases; J trimming: 3 bases; junction bases outside the gene matches: 4. Germline V gene data show CDR1 as SGHRS and CDR2 as YFSETQ. The CDR3 is CASRTGTGGYNSPLHF. Here the CDR3 DNA reads TGCGCCAGCAGAACCGGGACAGGGGGCTATAATTCACCCCTCCACTTT.

This rearrangement joins TRBV11-2 to TRBJ1-5; no firm D call. This CDR3 has 15 amino acids. V gave up 1 base and J gave up 0 bases, with 7 bases separating them. The V gene's germline CDR1 is SGHAT and CDR2 FQNNGV. The CDR3 DNA is TGTGCCAGCAGCTTAGGGACCGATAGCAATCAGCCCCAGCATTTT. Translation: CASSLGTDSNQPQHF. The whole variable domain, remainder taken from reference TRBV11-2 and TRBJ1-5, is EAGVAQSPRYKIIEKRQSVAFWCNPISGHATLYWYQQILGQGPKLLIQFQNNGVVDDSQLPKDRFSAERLKGVDSTLKIQPAKLEDSAVYLCASSLGTDSNQPQHFGDGTRLSIL.

The table lists this clone with a few counts. The chain couples TRBV27 to TRBJ1-5; maybe TRBD1 (6 bases). The V end lost 5 bases, the J end lost 7 bases, and 18 bases lay between the germline ends. Germline CDR1 reads MNHEY; CDR2 reads SMNVEV (reference sequence). The CDR3 runs 15 residues. CDR3 loop: CASSPGHPTGQPQHF. Here the CDR3 DNA reads TGTGCCAGCAGTCCGGGACACCCCACGGGGCAGCCCCAGCATTTT.